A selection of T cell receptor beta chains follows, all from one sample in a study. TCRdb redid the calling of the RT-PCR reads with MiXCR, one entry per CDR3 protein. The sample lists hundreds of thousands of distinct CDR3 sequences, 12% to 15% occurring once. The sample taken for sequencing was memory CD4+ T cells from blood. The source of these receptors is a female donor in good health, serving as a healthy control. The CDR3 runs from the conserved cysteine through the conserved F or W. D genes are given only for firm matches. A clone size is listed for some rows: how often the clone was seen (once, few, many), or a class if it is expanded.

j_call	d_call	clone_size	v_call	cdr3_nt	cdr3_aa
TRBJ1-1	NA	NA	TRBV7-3	TGTGCCAGCAGCTTAACGGGACGGATGAACACTGAAGCTTTCTTT	CASSLTGRMNTEAFF
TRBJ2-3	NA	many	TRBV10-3	TGTGCCATGTCTTCCCCGAGCACAGATACGCAGTATTTT	CAMSSPSTDTQYF
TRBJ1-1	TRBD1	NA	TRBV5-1	TGCGCCAGCAGCCAATCTCAGACAGGGGTCACTGAAGCTTTCTTT	CASSQSQTGVTEAFF
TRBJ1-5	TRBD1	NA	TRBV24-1	TGTGCCACCAGCCAGACAGGGAATCAGCCCCAGCATTTT	CATSQTGNQPQHF
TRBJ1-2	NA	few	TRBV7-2	TGTGCCAGCAGCTTAACACAGGGTTTCGGCTATGGCTACACCTTC	CASSLTQGFGYGYTF
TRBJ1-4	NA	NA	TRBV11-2	TGTGCCAGCAGCTTAGCCCGGCAGGGGTATGAAAAACTGTTTTTT	CASSLARQGYEKLFF
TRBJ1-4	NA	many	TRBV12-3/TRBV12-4	TGTGCCAGCAGTTTAGAGGTGGAAAAACTGTTTTTT	CASSLEVEKLFF
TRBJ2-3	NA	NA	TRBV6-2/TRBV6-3	TGTGCCAGCACCCCGGGACTTGATACGCAGTATTTT	CASTPGLDTQYF
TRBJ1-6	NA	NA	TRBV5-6	TGTGCCAGAAGTTCAGGGGTGCCTAATTCACCCCTCCACTTT	CARSSGVPNSPLHF
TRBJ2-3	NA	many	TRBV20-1	TGCAGTGCGAAGAGTACAGATACGCAGTATTTT	CSAKSTDTQYF
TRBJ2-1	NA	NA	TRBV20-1	TGCAGTGCTAGAGCTCAACTAGCCAGGTCCTACAATGAGCAGTTCTTC	CSARAQLARSYNEQFF
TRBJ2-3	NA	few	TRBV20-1	TGCAGCCCTTACAGGCCCTTCACAGATACGCAGTATTTT	CSPYRPFTDTQYF
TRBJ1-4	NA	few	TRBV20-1	TGCAGTGCTAGACACGCAACTAATGAAAAACTGTTTTTT	CSARHATNEKLFF
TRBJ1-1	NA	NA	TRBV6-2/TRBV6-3	TGTGCCAGCAGTCCTGCGTCCGGGGGAGAAGCTTTCTTT	CASSPASGGEAFF
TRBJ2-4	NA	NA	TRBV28	TGTGCCAGCAGTTCATCAAACATTCAGTACTTC	CASSSSNIQYF
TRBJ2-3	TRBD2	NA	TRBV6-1	TGTGCCAGCAGTAAGGGCACTAGCGGGAGGGCCGGAGGGGCAGATACGCAGTATTTT	CASSKGTSGRAGGADTQYF
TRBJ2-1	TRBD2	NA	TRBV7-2	TGTGCCAGCAGCAGGGAGGGTCCCTACAATGAGCAGTTCTTC	CASSREGPYNEQFF
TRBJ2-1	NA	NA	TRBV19	TGTGCCAGTACCAACCTAGGAGGGGGCTCCTACAATGAGCAGTTCTTC	CASTNLGGGSYNEQFF
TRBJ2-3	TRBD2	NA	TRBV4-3	TGCGCCAGCAGCCAAGGTGGAGCGGGAGCTGGATCAGATACGCAGTATTTT	CASSQGGAGAGSDTQYF
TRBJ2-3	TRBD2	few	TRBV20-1	TGCAGTGCCCCGGGACTAGCGGTGGGGGATACGCAGTATTTT	CSAPGLAVGDTQYF